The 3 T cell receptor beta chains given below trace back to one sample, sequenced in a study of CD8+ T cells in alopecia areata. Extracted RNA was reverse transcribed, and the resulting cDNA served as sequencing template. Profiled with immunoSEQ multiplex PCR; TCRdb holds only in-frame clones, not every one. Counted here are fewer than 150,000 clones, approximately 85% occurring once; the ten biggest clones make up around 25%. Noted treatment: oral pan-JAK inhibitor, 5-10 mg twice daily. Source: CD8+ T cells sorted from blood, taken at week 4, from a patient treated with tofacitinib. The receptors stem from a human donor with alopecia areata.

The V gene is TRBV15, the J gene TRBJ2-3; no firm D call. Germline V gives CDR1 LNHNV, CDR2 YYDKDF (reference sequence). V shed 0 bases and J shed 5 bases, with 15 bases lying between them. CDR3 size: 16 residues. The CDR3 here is CATSRDGRGWGDTQYF. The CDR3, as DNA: TGTGCCACCAGCAGAGATGGACGAGGTTGGGGAGATACGCAGTATTTT. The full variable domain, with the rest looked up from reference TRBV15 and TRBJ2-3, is DAMVIQNPRYQVTQFGKPVTLSCSQTLNHNVMYWYQQKSSQAPKLLFHYYDKDFNNEADTPDNFQSRRPNTSFCFLDIRSPGLGDTAMYLCATSRDGRGWGDTQYFGPGTRLTVL.

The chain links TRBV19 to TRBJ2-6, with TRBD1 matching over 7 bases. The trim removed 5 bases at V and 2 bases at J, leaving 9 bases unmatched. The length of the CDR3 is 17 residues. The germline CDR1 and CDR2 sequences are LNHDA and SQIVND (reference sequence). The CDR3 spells CASSPTGTATGANVLTF. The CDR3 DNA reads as TGTGCCAGTAGTCCCACCGGGACAGCCACTGGGGCCAACGTCCTGACTTTC.

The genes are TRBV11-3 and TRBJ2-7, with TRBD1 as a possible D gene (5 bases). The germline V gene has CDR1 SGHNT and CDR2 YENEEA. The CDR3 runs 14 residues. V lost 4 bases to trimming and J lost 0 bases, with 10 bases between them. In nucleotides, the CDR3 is TGTGCCAGCAGCTCAATGACAGCCTCCTACGAGCAGTACTTC. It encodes CASSSMTASYEQYF.